This TCR beta chain was captured in a study of shared clonotypes between healthy human individuals. Findings and limits, study-wide: Depth was large, yet rarefaction showed that sorted-subset sequencing was incomplete. Only blood was sampled; tissue repertoires likely differ.

Naive CD8 cells lacked CD45RO and underwent positive selection for CCR7, leaving out terminally differentiated effector memory CD45RA+ cells. The CDR3 spans 16 residues. Trimming pared 6 bases from V and 0 bases from J, leaving 12 bases between. Germline assignment: CDR1 SNHLY and CDR2 FYNNEI. Remarks on this clone: The antigen remains unidentified.

Repertoires were generated with immunoSEQ multiplex PCR, while TCRdb's copy carries only in-frame clones and drops some. This table holds about 2.1 million clones, around 93% found once. The J gene is TRBJ2-6, the V gene TRBV2; the D gene could be TRBD1 or TRBD2 (5 bases each). The TCR sequence derives from a man younger than 30 in good health. Some clones in this sample may be carry-over from other donors' samples. The material sequenced was naive CD8+ T cells from PBMCs. The CDR3 protein is CASRGDRSSGANVLTF. Here the CDR3 DNA reads TGTGCCAGCAGAGGGGACCGAAGCTCTGGGGCCAACGTCCTGACTTTC. Based on the CDR3 plus reference TRBV2 and TRBJ2-6, the full variable domain is EPEVTQTPSHQVTQMGQEVILRCVPISNHLYFYWYRQILGQKVEFLVSFYNNEISEKSEIFDDQFSVERPDGSNFTLKIRSTKLEDSAMYFCASRGDRSSGANVLTFGAGSRLTVL.